The rows below give T cell receptor beta chains drawn from one sample of a study of shared clonotypes between healthy human individuals. Data came from immunoSEQ multiplex PCR; TCRdb stores just in-frame clones and leaves some out. The data contain approximately 2,200,000 clones, just over 90% of them singletons. Input material: naive CD8+ T cells from PBMCs. These receptor sequences come from a young man in good health. Some clones in this sample may be carry-over from other donors' samples. CDR3s include the opening cysteine and the closing phenylalanine or tryptophan. The order of the fields is V gene, clone size, D gene, J gene, CDR3 DNA, CDR3 protein. A D gene is named only where the DNA matches it firmly. The size entry is marked missing in some rows and otherwise reads once, few, many or a size class.

v_call: TRBV9
clone_size: -
d_call: -
j_call: TRBJ2-5
cdr3_nt: TGTGCCAGCAGCGTAGGGGATGGCCAAGAGACCCAGTACTTC
cdr3_aa: CASSVGDGQETQYF

v_call: TRBV14
clone_size: -
d_call: TRBD2
j_call: TRBJ2-2
cdr3_nt: TGTGCCAGCAGCCAAGATCGGGGGAATAGCGGGAGGGTCGAACAGACCGGGGAGCTGTTTTTT
cdr3_aa: CASSQDRGNSGRVEQTGELFF

v_call: TRBV7-6
clone_size: -
d_call: TRBD2
j_call: TRBJ2-7
cdr3_nt: TGTGCCAGCAGCTTACTCGCTAGCGGGAGCTCCTACGAGCAGTACTTC
cdr3_aa: CASSLLASGSSYEQYF

v_call: TRBV6-6
clone_size: once
d_call: TRBD1
j_call: TRBJ1-2
cdr3_nt: TGTGCCAGCAGTTACTCCGGGACAGGGAATGGCTACACCTTC
cdr3_aa: CASSYSGTGNGYTF

v_call: TRBV27
clone_size: few
d_call: -
j_call: TRBJ1-1
cdr3_nt: TGTGCCAGCAGTTTGGGCAGATTGAACACTGAAGCTTTCTTT
cdr3_aa: CASSLGRLNTEAFF

v_call: TRBV28
clone_size: -
d_call: -
j_call: TRBJ2-7
cdr3_nt: TGTGCCAGCAGTTTATCAGAGACCGACGAGCAGTACTTC
cdr3_aa: CASSLSETDEQYF

v_call: TRBV29-1
clone_size: -
d_call: TRBD2
j_call: TRBJ2-7
cdr3_nt: TGCAGCGTTCCAGCGGGGGGGAACTACGAGCAGTACTTC
cdr3_aa: CSVPAGGNYEQYF

v_call: TRBV4-1
clone_size: -
d_call: -
j_call: TRBJ2-5
cdr3_nt: TGCGCCAGCAGCCAAGAAGCCCTTCGCGTTGGGGAAGAGACCCAGTACTTC
cdr3_aa: CASSQEALRVGEETQYF

v_call: TRBV27
clone_size: -
d_call: -
j_call: TRBJ2-7
cdr3_nt: TGTGCCAGCAGTTTACGGGGTTTGGGCTACGAGCAGTACTTC
cdr3_aa: CASSLRGLGYEQYF

v_call: TRBV5-1
clone_size: -
d_call: TRBD1
j_call: TRBJ2-2
cdr3_nt: TGCGCCAGCAGCTTGGAAGGACAGGGGGCAACCGGGGAGCTGTTTTTT
cdr3_aa: CASSLEGQGATGELFF

v_call: TRBV5-6
clone_size: -
d_call: TRBD1
j_call: TRBJ1-4
cdr3_nt: TGTGCCAGCAGCTTGGGAGGGGGCTCTAATGAAAAACTGTTTTTT
cdr3_aa: CASSLGGGSNEKLFF

v_call: TRBV7-9
clone_size: -
d_call: -
j_call: TRBJ1-2
cdr3_nt: TGTGCCAGCAGAAGCAGTGACTATGGCTACACCTTC
cdr3_aa: CASRSSDYGYTF

v_call: TRBV19
clone_size: -
d_call: -
j_call: TRBJ1-1
cdr3_nt: TGTGCCAGCGCCTCGTCAATGAACACTGAAGCTTTCTTT
cdr3_aa: CASASSMNTEAFF

v_call: TRBV15
clone_size: -
d_call: -
j_call: TRBJ2-7
cdr3_nt: TGTGCCACCAGCAAAGATACGGGCCGCTCCTACGAGCAGTACTTC
cdr3_aa: CATSKDTGRSYEQYF

v_call: TRBV5-4
clone_size: -
d_call: TRBD2
j_call: TRBJ2-1
cdr3_nt: TGTGCCAGCAGCTTACCAAGCGGGGAAACCTACAATGAGCAGTTCTTC
cdr3_aa: CASSLPSGETYNEQFF

v_call: TRBV5-4
clone_size: -
d_call: TRBD2
j_call: TRBJ2-3
cdr3_nt: TGTGCCAGCAGCTTTCGGGGAGGGCCGGATACGCAGTATTTT
cdr3_aa: CASSFRGGPDTQYF

v_call: TRBV11-2
clone_size: -
d_call: -
j_call: TRBJ1-3
cdr3_nt: TGTGCCAGCAGCTTAGTCGGGGGGCTCGCCTCTGGAAACACCATATATTTT
cdr3_aa: CASSLVGGLASGNTIYF

v_call: TRBV7-9
clone_size: -
d_call: -
j_call: TRBJ1-2
cdr3_nt: TGTGCCAGCAGCTTCGTTGTTAACTATGGCTACACCTTC
cdr3_aa: CASSFVVNYGYTF

v_call: TRBV5-6
clone_size: -
d_call: -
j_call: TRBJ2-1
cdr3_nt: TGTGCCAGCAGCTTGGGTGCGGGGAATGAGCAGTTCTTC
cdr3_aa: CASSLGAGNEQFF

v_call: TRBV5-8
clone_size: -
d_call: -
j_call: TRBJ1-2
cdr3_nt: TGTGCCAGCAGCTTGGTAGGCGTCAGGGGAGTCTATGGCTACACCTTC
cdr3_aa: CASSLVGVRGVYGYTF

v_call: TRBV7-9
clone_size: -
d_call: -
j_call: TRBJ1-4
cdr3_nt: TGTGCCAGCAGCCAGATCAGTTCAGGCGAAAAACTGTTTTTT
cdr3_aa: CASSQISSGEKLFF

v_call: TRBV19
clone_size: -
d_call: -
j_call: TRBJ1-3
cdr3_nt: TGTGCCAGTAGTACGATCAGGGACTCCGGAAACACCATATATTTT
cdr3_aa: CASSTIRDSGNTIYF

v_call: TRBV14
clone_size: -
d_call: -
j_call: TRBJ2-1
cdr3_nt: TGTGCCAGCAGCCAAGATGCGCGAAAACGACCCTCGGCCTTATGGCAGTTCTTC
cdr3_aa: CASSQDARKRPSALWQFF

v_call: TRBV9
clone_size: -
d_call: -
j_call: TRBJ2-7
cdr3_nt: TGTGCCAGCAGCGGCGAGAACTACGAGCAGTACTTC
cdr3_aa: CASSGENYEQYF

v_call: TRBV19
clone_size: -
d_call: TRBD2
j_call: TRBJ2-2
cdr3_nt: TGTGCCAGTAGTATAGATCTATTGACTAGCGGGAGCCCTGACACCGGGGAGCTGTTTTTT
cdr3_aa: CASSIDLLTSGSPDTGELFF

v_call: TRBV7-9
clone_size: -
d_call: TRBD1
j_call: TRBJ1-5
cdr3_nt: TGTGCCAGCAGCTTAGCGCCAGGGGGACAGCCCCAGCATTTT
cdr3_aa: CASSLAPGGQPQHF

v_call: TRBV29-1
clone_size: -
d_call: -
j_call: TRBJ2-1
cdr3_nt: TGCAGCGTTTTAGGTGATTGGACGGGGACCTACAATGAGCAGTTCTTC
cdr3_aa: CSVLGDWTGTYNEQFF

v_call: TRBV13
clone_size: -
d_call: -
j_call: TRBJ2-7
cdr3_nt: TGTGCCAGCAGCGCCGACGTAGTGAGGGAGCAGTACTTC
cdr3_aa: CASSADVVREQYF

v_call: TRBV7-6
clone_size: once
d_call: -
j_call: TRBJ2-7
cdr3_nt: TGTGCCAGCAGCCCCGGTCGGGCTTCACTCTGGGACGAGCAGTACTTC
cdr3_aa: CASSPGRASLWDEQYF

v_call: TRBV11-2
clone_size: -
d_call: -
j_call: TRBJ2-7
cdr3_nt: TGTGCCAGCACCCCAGGGAGGGGGCTCGGAGACGAGCAGTACTTC
cdr3_aa: CASTPGRGLGDEQYF

v_call: TRBV28
clone_size: -
d_call: -
j_call: TRBJ2-7
cdr3_nt: TGTGCCAGCAGCCGACCGGCCGCCTACGAGCAGTACTTC
cdr3_aa: CASSRPAAYEQYF

v_call: TRBV7-9
clone_size: -
d_call: -
j_call: TRBJ2-2
cdr3_nt: TGTGCCAGCAGCTTACGGGTAGGAGGCACCGGGGAGCTGTTTTTT
cdr3_aa: CASSLRVGGTGELFF

v_call: TRBV29-1
clone_size: -
d_call: -
j_call: TRBJ2-4
cdr3_nt: TGCAGCGTTCGGGTGCCGACAAACATTCAGTACTTC
cdr3_aa: CSVRVPTNIQYF

v_call: TRBV4-1
clone_size: -
d_call: -
j_call: TRBJ2-7
cdr3_nt: TGCGCCAGCAGCCAAAAGGTTTCTTACGAGCAGTACTTC
cdr3_aa: CASSQKVSYEQYF

v_call: TRBV10-3
clone_size: -
d_call: TRBD2
j_call: TRBJ2-7
cdr3_nt: TGTGCCACGTGGACTAGCGGTAACGAGCAGTACTTC
cdr3_aa: CATWTSGNEQYF

v_call: TRBV5-1
clone_size: -
d_call: -
j_call: TRBJ2-7
cdr3_nt: TGCGCCAGCAGCTTGGCCTGGGGTAGCGGATACGAGCAGTACTTC
cdr3_aa: CASSLAWGSGYEQYF

v_call: TRBV10-3
clone_size: -
d_call: -
j_call: TRBJ1-1
cdr3_nt: TGTGCCATCAAAGCGAAGATCCCGGGAGAACGCTTGGACACTGAAGCTTTCTTT
cdr3_aa: CAIKAKIPGERLDTEAFF

v_call: TRBV27
clone_size: -
d_call: TRBD1
j_call: TRBJ2-7
cdr3_nt: TGTGCCAGCAGTGACAGGGGTACGAGCTCCTACGAGCAGTACTTC
cdr3_aa: CASSDRGTSSYEQYF

v_call: TRBV29-1
clone_size: -
d_call: TRBD2
j_call: TRBJ2-1
cdr3_nt: TGCAGCGGAAAAGGGGGACTAGCGGGAGCATTTGAGCAGTTCTTC
cdr3_aa: CSGKGGLAGAFEQFF

v_call: TRBV19
clone_size: -
d_call: -
j_call: TRBJ1-2
cdr3_nt: TGTGCCAGTAGTATATCCATAGAGGGCTACACCTTC
cdr3_aa: CASSISIEGYTF

v_call: TRBV2
clone_size: -
d_call: TRBD1
j_call: TRBJ2-7
cdr3_nt: TGTGCCAGCCGTTGGGACAGCCGTTCCCTAACCTACGAGCAGTACTTC
cdr3_aa: CASRWDSRSLTYEQYF

v_call: TRBV14
clone_size: -
d_call: -
j_call: TRBJ2-7
cdr3_nt: TGTGCCAGCAGCCCGGGCCCCAGGCTGCAGTACTTC
cdr3_aa: CASSPGPRLQYF

v_call: TRBV28
clone_size: -
d_call: -
j_call: TRBJ2-1
cdr3_nt: TGTGCCAGCACCCGGGGCCGATATCCTTACAATGAGCAGTTCTTC
cdr3_aa: CASTRGRYPYNEQFF

v_call: TRBV25-1
clone_size: -
d_call: TRBD1
j_call: TRBJ2-5
cdr3_nt: TGTGCCAGCAGCGGGACAGGGGGGACCCAGTACTTC
cdr3_aa: CASSGTGGTQYF

v_call: TRBV6-1
clone_size: once
d_call: -
j_call: TRBJ2-7
cdr3_nt: TGTGCCAGCAGGAGGGTAGAGAGCTCCTACGAGCAGTACTTC
cdr3_aa: CASRRVESSYEQYF

v_call: TRBV11-3
clone_size: -
d_call: -
j_call: TRBJ2-7
cdr3_nt: TGTGCCAGCAGCTTCGAGGGAGAGGGCTCCTACGAGCAGTACTTC
cdr3_aa: CASSFEGEGSYEQYF

v_call: TRBV5-1
clone_size: -
d_call: -
j_call: TRBJ2-7
cdr3_nt: TGCGCCAGCAGTCGACTCAGCCCGCCTTCCTACGAGCAGTACTTC
cdr3_aa: CASSRLSPPSYEQYF

v_call: TRBV27
clone_size: -
d_call: -
j_call: TRBJ2-1
cdr3_nt: TGTGCCAGCAGTTTATTTAGGCTAGCGAACAATGAGCAGTTCTTC
cdr3_aa: CASSLFRLANNEQFF

v_call: TRBV7-9
clone_size: -
d_call: -
j_call: TRBJ1-1
cdr3_nt: TGTGCCAGCAGCTTAGCAGGAGTCACTGAAGCTTTCTTT
cdr3_aa: CASSLAGVTEAFF

v_call: TRBV11-3
clone_size: -
d_call: -
j_call: TRBJ2-3
cdr3_nt: TGTGCCAGCTCTCAGCGCGGACGTCGAGATACGCAGTATTTT
cdr3_aa: CASSQRGRRDTQYF

v_call: TRBV7-2
clone_size: -
d_call: -
j_call: TRBJ2-7
cdr3_nt: TGTGCCAGCAGCTGGCCGGGACAACCCCCCTACGAGCAGTACTTC
cdr3_aa: CASSWPGQPPYEQYF

v_call: TRBV10-3
clone_size: few
d_call: -
j_call: TRBJ1-5
cdr3_nt: TGTGCCATCAGTGAGTCGAGGGGGTATAGCAATCAGCCCCAGCATTTT
cdr3_aa: CAISESRGYSNQPQHF